This T cell receptor beta chain is drawn from a study of early T cells in non-severe SARS-CoV-2 infection. This clonotype was detected a few times. Trimming stripped 7 bases from V and 0 bases from J, with 13 bases between. The CDR3 consists of 14 residues. In TCRdb, the 5' RACE reads were re-called with MiXCR into one record per CDR3 protein. The profile shows some 88,000 distinct CDR3 sequences, roughly 17% of them singletons. The genes are TRBV12-3 or TRBV12-4 and TRBJ2-7; no definite D call. The sequence was collected from an adult who was a healthcare worker with PCR-confirmed SARS-CoV-2 infection or an uninfected control (not recorded which). The material was whole blood, obtained at baseline. The CDR3 nucleotides read TGTGCCAGCACCAAAAACCGGTACTCCTACGAGCAGTACTTC. This codes for CASTKNRYSYEQYF.